A single sample is the source of the 30 T cell receptor beta chains below, sequenced in a study of OX40 agonist ivuxolimab in advanced cancers. Assay used: immunoSEQ multiplex PCR; TCRdb lists only in-frame clones, some missing. The table has approximately 70,000 clones, around 90% seen once. The material sequenced was CD4+ or CD8+ T cells sorted from blood, taken in a trial of the OX40 agonist ivuxolimab. The receptors derive from an adult with an advanced solid tumor such as melanoma, head and neck, liver or kidney cancer.

The gene calls are TRBV7-2 and TRBJ2-5; D remains unclear. CDR1 and CDR2 from the germline V gene are SGHTA and FQGNSA. V dropped 2 bases and J dropped 1 base, with 5 bases sitting between them. The CDR3 spans 13 residues. CDR3 region: CASSLLPQETQYF. CDR3 DNA: TGTGCCAGCAGCTTACTTCCCCAAGAGACCCAGTACTTC.

This clone was recorded only once. The gene calls are TRBV2 and TRBJ2-7, with unresolved D. Germline V gene lookup returns CDR1 SNHLY and CDR2 FYNNEI. The CDR3 is 13 amino acids. Trimming removed 4 bases at V and 3 bases at J, with 10 bases between. CDR3 DNA sequence: TGTGCCAGCAGTGCCCCCCGGGTCTACGAGCAGTACTTC. It is translated as CASSAPRVYEQYF.

This rearrangement joins TRBV6-1 to TRBJ2-1, with 7 nucleotides matching TRBD2. The CDR3 has 13 amino acids. V trimming: 7 bases; J trimming: 9 bases; junction bases outside the gene matches: 9. Germline V lookup: CDR1 MNHNS, CDR2 SASEGT. CDR3 DNA sequence: TGTGCCAGCACCGAAGCGGGGTATCGTGAGCAGTTCTTC. Its translation: CASTEAGYREQFF.

This chain uses TRBV18 with TRBJ1-1, with D uncertain. Germline V gene lookup returns CDR1 KGHSH and CDR2 LQKENI. V lost 0 bases to trimming and J lost 3 bases, with 5 bases between them. CDR3 size: 13 residues. The CDR3 bases are TGTGCCAGCTCACCACCCGGGGACACTGAAGCTTTCTTT. Encoded protein: CASSPPGDTEAFF.

The gene calls are TRBV4-3 and TRBJ1-2; the D is unclear. This CDR3 is 14 amino acids long. From germline, CDR1 is LGHNA and CDR2 YSLEER. V lost 1 base and J 0 bases, leaving 6 bases between the germline ends. In nucleotides, the CDR3 is TGCGCCAGCAGCCAAGGACCGACTAACTATGGCTACACCTTC. The encoded protein is CASSQGPTNYGYTF.

This sequence joins TRBV28 and TRBJ2-7, with TRBD1 matching over 10 bases. V lost 5 bases and J lost 4; bases outside the gene matches: 8. The CDR3 spans 15 residues. Germline V gene data show CDR1 as MDHEN and CDR2 as SYDVKM. CDR3 sequence: CASSGQDRGVYEQYF. DNA of the CDR3: TGTGCCAGCAGTGGTCAGGACAGGGGGGTTTACGAGCAGTACTTC.

The chain joins TRBV9 to TRBJ2-5; 9 bases map to TRBD1. V was clipped by 0 bases and J by 5 bases; unmatched bases: 8. CDR1 and CDR2 from the germline V gene are SGDLS and YYNGEE. The CDR3 is made up of 16 amino acids. The DNA of the CDR3 is TGTGCCAGCAGCGTAGCCTACAGGGGGCATGCGGAGACCCAGTACTTC. It codes for CASSVAYRGHAETQYF.

A remark on this clone: One junction end disagrees with the germline gene, perhaps due to a read error. This sequence joins TRBV7-7 and TRBJ1-4; weak D call: TRBD1 (6 bases). The CDR3 consists of 15 residues. Germline loops: CDR1 SSHAT, CDR2 FNYEAQ (reference sequence). The CDR3 DNA follows: TGTGCTAGCAGCTTAGTAGGGGGGCTTGGGGAAAAACTGTTTTTT. Protein: CASSLVGGLGEKLFF.

The V and J genes are TRBV7-2 and TRBJ1-2; no definite D call. Trimming shortened V by 1 base and J by 4 bases, and 7 bases separated the two germline ends. This CDR3 is built from 13 residues. CDR1 is SGHTA, CDR2 FQGNSA, per germline. The CDR3 spells CASSLGTIYGYTF. DNA for the CDR3: TGTGCCAGCAGCTTAGGTACTATCTATGGCTACACCTTC.

The J gene is TRBJ2-3, the V gene TRBV7-3; D remains unclear. Trimming took 8 bases from V and 0 from J, leaving 6 bases between them. This CDR3 has 12 amino acids. CDR1 is SGHTA, CDR2 FQGTGA, per germline. The chain's CDR3 is CASGRSTDTQYF. In DNA, the CDR3 is TGTGCCAGCGGAAGGAGCACAGATACGCAGTATTTT.

The gene calls are TRBV11-2 and TRBJ1-2; 9 positions agree with TRBD1. V was clipped by 1 base and J by 4 bases; unmatched bases: 7. From germline, CDR1 is SGHAT and CDR2 FQNNGV. The CDR3 runs to 16 residues. The CDR3: CASSLVGTGHAYGYTF. CDR3 coding DNA: TGTGCCAGCAGCTTAGTGGGGACAGGGCATGCCTATGGCTACACCTTC.

A single count supports this clone. This chain uses TRBV27 with TRBJ2-2, with D perhaps TRBD1 (5 bases). Germline CDR1 MNHEY, CDR2 SMNVEV (reference sequence). The CDR3 totals 14 residues. V was cut by 3 bases and J by 3 bases, with 8 bases left in between. DNA for the CDR3: TGTGCCAGCAGTTTCCAAGGGGACACCGGGGAGCTGTTTTTT. Protein: CASSFQGDTGELFF.

The chain couples TRBV28 to TRBJ1-1; no reliable D call. V lost 5 bases and J 8 bases, leaving 12 bases between the germline ends. Looked up from germline, CDR1 is MDHEN and CDR2 is SYDVKM. The CDR3 has 12 residues. The CDR3 coding sequence is TGTGCCAGCAGTCCCCGAGGCGAGGAAGCTTTCTTT. The encoded protein is CASSPRGEEAFF.

V usage is TRBV11-3 and J usage is TRBJ1-1; D might be TRBD1 (5 bases). The CDR3 runs to 17 residues. Germline V gene data show CDR1 as SGHNT and CDR2 as YENEEA. V was shortened by 1 base and J by 1 base, with 16 bases between the two germline ends. The DNA of the CDR3 is TGTGCCAGCAGCTTAGGGGAACCGGGACGGTCGAACACTGAAGCTTTCTTT. This encodes CASSLGEPGRSNTEAFF.

The J gene is TRBJ2-7, the V gene TRBV5-4, with 7 bases aligning to TRBD2. V shed 2 bases, J shed 2 bases, and the junction held 4 bases outside the gene matches. From germline, CDR1 is SGHNT and CDR2 YYREEE (reference sequence). The CDR3 length is 14 residues. The CDR3 sequence is CASSLLASTYEQYF. CDR3 coding DNA: TGTGCCAGCAGCTTACTAGCGTCTACCTACGAGCAGTACTTC.

This clone was observed once. The rearrangement uses TRBV30 and TRBJ2-1; 14 bases agree with TRBD2. CDR1 is GTSNPN and CDR2 is SVGIG in the germline V gene (reference sequence). CDR3 size: 18 residues. The V and J ends lost 5 bases and 11 bases, in that order; junction bases with no gene match: 20. CDR3 sequence: CAWGSGLAGGERGAKQFF. CDR3 coding DNA: TGTGCCTGGGGATCAGGACTAGCGGGAGGAGAGCGGGGAGCAAAGCAGTTCTTC.

This rearrangement joins TRBV6-5 to TRBJ2-7, with TRBD2 matching over 10 bases. Germline assignment: CDR1 MNHEY and CDR2 SVGAGI. V dropped 4 bases and J dropped 6; count of bases not matched to a gene: 9. This CDR3 spans 15 amino acids. Here the CDR3 reads CASSSASGSRVEQYF. The CDR3 nucleotides are TGTGCCAGCAGTTCGGCTAGCGGGAGTAGGGTCGAGCAGTACTTC.

The chain couples TRBV6-6 to TRBJ2-5; 11 bases align to TRBD2. In germline, CDR1 is MNHNY, CDR2 SVGAGI (reference sequence). The CDR3 covers 14 residues. V was pared by 5 bases and J by 2 bases, with 1 base of the junction left unmatched. CDR3 loop: CASSRTSGQETQYF. Written as DNA, the CDR3 is TGTGCCAGCAGTCGGACTAGCGGGCAAGAGACCCAGTACTTC.

The chain joins TRBV19 to TRBJ2-3; a possible D gene is TRBD1 (5 bases). Trimming stripped 1 base from V and 5 bases from J, with 16 bases between. CDR3 size: 16 residues. Germline V gene lookup returns CDR1 LNHDA and CDR2 SQIVND (reference sequence). The CDR3 is CASSIAPGLVEDTQYF. CDR3 sequence (DNA): TGTGCCAGTAGTATAGCCCCAGGGTTGGTGGAAGATACGCAGTATTTT.

The chain carries TRBV7-2 and TRBJ2-7; 10 nucleotides align to TRBD2. V was clipped by 6 bases and J by 4 bases; unmatched bases: 3. The CDR3 totals 13 residues. Germline CDR1 is SGHTA and CDR2 is FQGNSA. This CDR3 reads CASRATSGYEQYF. CDR3 sequence (DNA): TGTGCCAGCAGAGCGACTAGCGGGTACGAGCAGTACTTC.

With respect to this clone: Other DNA sequences from this sample encode an identical CDR3 as well. This chain joins TRBV19 and TRBJ1-5, with D possibly matching TRBD1 (5 bases). The V and J ends lost 5 bases and 6 bases respectively, with 11 bases between them. The CDR3 runs to 13 residues. CDR1 LNHDA and CDR2 SQIVND come from the germline V gene (reference sequence). CDR3 coding DNA: TGTGCCAGTAGTCCGGGGGTGACTCAGCCCCAGCATTTT. As protein: CASSPGVTQPQHF.

V is TRBV6-5 and J is TRBJ1-1; no reliable D call. The CDR3 is made up of 14 amino acids. V was cut by 2 bases and J by 3 bases, with 10 bases left in between. Per the germline V gene, CDR1 is MNHEY and CDR2 is SVGAGI. The CDR3 here is CASSYRVRDTEAFF. The DNA of the CDR3 is TGTGCCAGCAGTTACCGGGTGAGAGACACTGAAGCTTTCTTT.

The V and J genes are TRBV7-6 and TRBJ2-1; maybe TRBD1 (5 bases). From germline, CDR1 is SGHVS and CDR2 FNYEAQ. The CDR3 is made up of 16 amino acids. V gave up 5 bases and J gave up 3 bases, with 17 bases separating them. For the CDR3, the DNA is TGTGCCAGCAGCCTAGGGGTCCAGCGCAACTACAATGAGCAGTTCTTC. Amino acid sequence: CASSLGVQRNYNEQFF.

The gene calls are TRBV11-2 and TRBJ1-2, with D uncertain. V was pared by 1 base and J by 8 bases, with 14 bases between. In germline, CDR1 is SGHAT, CDR2 FQNNGV. This CDR3 region has 14 residues. The CDR3: CASSLGSVSYGYTF. CDR3 DNA sequence: TGTGCCAGCAGCTTAGGGTCCGTGTCCTACGGCTACACCTTC. The complete variable domain, with remaining parts taken from reference TRBV11-2 and TRBJ1-2, reads EAGVAQSPRYKIIEKRQSVAFWCNPISGHATLYWYQQILGQGPKLLIQFQNNGVVDDSQLPKDRFSAERLKGVDSTLKIQPAKLEDSAVYLCASSLGSVSYGYTFGSGTRLTVV.

CDR3 sequence: CASSGLGMSYKSSGANVLTF. CDR3 in DNA: TGTGCCAGCAGTGGGTTGGGAATGAGTTATAAGAGCTCTGGGGCCAACGTCCTGACTTTC. The rearrangement uses TRBV2 and TRBJ2-6; unclear D gene. Trimming stripped 4 bases from V and 0 bases from J, with 22 bases between. Germline V gene lookup returns CDR1 SNHLY and CDR2 FYNNEI. CDR3 size: 20 residues. The full variable domain, its missing parts supplied by reference TRBV2 and TRBJ2-6, is EPEVTQTPSHQVTQMGQEVILRCVPISNHLYFYWYRQILGQKVEFLVSFYNNEISEKSEIFDDQFSVERPDGSNFTLKIRSTKLEDSAMYFCASSGLGMSYKSSGANVLTFGAGSRLTVL.

The rearrangement links TRBV27 to TRBJ2-1; tentatively, D is TRBD2 (7 bases). Per germline, CDR1 MNHEY and CDR2 SMNVEV (reference sequence). Trimming stripped 5 bases from V and 6 bases from J, with 14 bases between. CDR3 length equals 14 residues. CDR3 bases: TGTGCCAGCAGTACTATAGGGGGGGTCAATGAGCAGTTCTTC. Residues: CASSTIGGVNEQFF.

The chain links TRBV11-3 to TRBJ2-2; 9 nucleotides match TRBD2. V lost 4 bases, J lost 3 bases, and 18 bases stayed unmatched. The CDR3 length is 20 residues. Per germline, CDR1 SGHNT and CDR2 YENEEA. The CDR3 loop reads CASSSWVLSGRTEDTGELFF. The CDR3 DNA follows: TGTGCCAGCAGCTCATGGGTCCTTAGCGGGAGAACAGAGGACACCGGGGAGCTGTTTTTT.

This clone is a singleton in its sample. The rearrangement joins TRBV4-3 to TRBJ1-4; no clear D. V was shortened by 0 bases and J by 8 bases, with 10 bases between the two germline ends. CDR3 length: 14 amino acids. The germline gives CDR1 LGHNA, CDR2 YSLEER. The CDR3: CASSQDWVGEKLFF. The CDR3 DNA reads TGCGCCAGCAGCCAAGATTGGGTCGGGGAAAAACTGTTTTTT.

The gene calls are TRBV19 and TRBJ1-5; D uncertain. The germline gives CDR1 LNHDA, CDR2 SQIVND (reference sequence). The CDR3 extends over 15 amino acids. With 3 bases removed from V and 1 base from J, the gap between germline ends came to 10 bases. The CDR3 reads CASSMGGRSNQPQHF. The CDR3 DNA is TGTGCCAGTAGTATGGGAGGGCGGAGCAATCAGCCCCAGCATTTT.

The genes are TRBV6-6 and TRBJ1-5; D may be TRBD1 (6 bases). The CDR3 spans 15 residues. Trimming stripped 0 bases from V and 6 bases from J, with 12 bases between. Germline V gives CDR1 MNHNY, CDR2 SVGAGI (reference sequence). The CDR3 region has the DNA TGTGCCAGCAGTTACTCGGCGGGGGCAGCTCAGCCCCAGCATTTT. Amino acids: CASSYSAGAAQPQHF.